Described below is a single T cell receptor (beta chain) sequence and its context. Its antigen specificity is not known. The record has no base qualities; no much larger clone is one base away. The data derive from a study of response to subunit inactivated influenza vaccine (dated by TCRdb to 2016 to 2018). About the investigation overall: Deep quantitative T cell receptor repertoire profiling was used in the study to track responses to a trivalent subunit inactivated influenza vaccine.

From cysteine to phenylalanine, the CDR3 is 15 amino acids long. This entry keeps only the CDR3 DNA: 45 bases, framed from base 1. The germline V gene (reference sequence) sets CDR1 to SEHNR and CDR2 to FQNEAQ. The library was built by means of RT-PCR. Sequencing took place on an Illumina HiSeq 2500. TCRdb trimmed the raw reads at Q25, called clones with MiXCR and kept productive beta chains. Each entry is one CDR3 protein sequence, shown with its most common DNA and genes. For this sample there are about 570,000 distinct CDR3 sequences; approximately 11% appear just once. Approximately 9.9% of the sample comes from the top ten. Points the paper makes about the study in general: According to the authors, only a limited number of new T cells may be recruited by each seasonal influenza vaccination.

These data were likewise used in another study, on T cells expressing NK-cell markers. The second study also describes: 5'RACE template switching, by which a universal primer site and unique molecular identifiers were added, was used to make TCR beta cDNA libraries. Fewer than ten donors provided sorted CD3+CD56+NKG2C+, CD3+CD56+NKG2C- and CD3+CD56-NKG2C+ T-cell subsets, whose TCR beta-chain repertoires were profiled. Among the eight sequenced donors, only one was HCMV-seronegative, while the other seven were HCMV-seropositive. In several experiments an anti-gammadeltaTCR antibody was added to restrict sorting to alphabetaTCR-expressing T cells. For about 6 donors, the dominant CD3+CD56+NKG2C+ clonotypes were among the top 10 CD8+ clonotypes and accounted for roughly 1.0-8% of CD8+ T cells. Those dominant clonotypes were again the most abundant among CD3+CD56-NKG2C+ cells in a handful of donors, at about 25-60.1%. Whether the expanded NKG2C-expressing T cell clones were specific for HCMV antigens was left unclear. All eight donors whose samples were sequenced were randomly selected healthy volunteers, three of them men and five women. HCMV serostatus was determined by detecting HCMV-specific IgG in serum with a commercial ELISA kit. Peripheral blood mononuclear cells were isolated from blood by Ficoll density gradient centrifugation. Bulk peripheral blood T-cell repertoires were additionally sequenced from unsorted PBMC for over five donors. cDNA synthesis was primed from the TCR beta constant segment and was followed by two successive PCR amplification steps. The libraries were sequenced on Illumina HiSeq 2000/2500, MiSeq or NextSeq, producing 2 x 150 bp reads. MIGEC was used to demultiplex reads and group reads by UMI, and MiTCR was used to assemble and quantify clonotypes. To exclude erroneous sequences, any TCR cDNA sequence not supported by at least two reads was discarded. The tcR package was used for downstream repertoire analysis, and clonotypes were matched between fractions using CDR3 nucleotide sequence together with V segment. Antigen specificity was annotated against VDJdb with VDJmatch, allowing one amino acid substitution in CDR3.

This sequence originates from a man aged 45-65 years who received an inactivated influenza vaccine. Donor details come from another sample of the same person, matched by shared clones. The rearrangement joined TRBV7-9 to TRBJ2-7; the D gene assignment is ambiguous. The J call is doubtful: the DNA matches TRBJ2-1 better. Sample: PBMCs from blood, taken on the day of vaccination. The CDR3 region reads CASSLQWDAGFKQFF. The base sequence is TGTGCCAGCAGCTTACAGTGGGATGCTGGGTTCAAGCAGTTCTTC.